Listed below are T cell receptor beta chains from one sample, sequenced in a study of shared clonotypes between healthy human individuals. Here immunoSEQ multiplex PCR was the method, and the copy in TCRdb shows in-frame clones only, minus some. The sample has about 2.1 million clones, around 95% seen once. The source material was naive CD8+ T cells from PBMCs. The origin of the receptors is a man in his late teens or twenties in good health. Some clones in this sample may be carry-over from other donors' samples. The conserved cysteine and the conserved F or W are not part of the CDR3 here. The D gene is left open where the match is weak.

cdr3_aa: ATSSGGENTEAF
d_call: NA
v_call: TRBV15
j_call: TRBJ1-1

cdr3_aa: ASSWPREVNTEAF
d_call: NA
v_call: TRBV5-5
j_call: TRBJ1-1

cdr3_aa: ASSLEGWGYEQY
d_call: NA
v_call: TRBV7-6
j_call: TRBJ2-7

cdr3_aa: ASSSEGLRTDTQY
d_call: NA
v_call: TRBV7-2
j_call: TRBJ2-3

cdr3_aa: ATSRAGPGDTQY
d_call: NA
v_call: TRBV15
j_call: TRBJ2-3

cdr3_aa: ASSLGDRDLYDEQY
d_call: TRBD1
v_call: TRBV11-2
j_call: TRBJ2-7

cdr3_aa: AWSASTGFYGYT
d_call: NA
v_call: TRBV30
j_call: TRBJ1-2

cdr3_aa: ASRLGQGGATEAF
d_call: NA
v_call: TRBV6-5
j_call: TRBJ1-1

cdr3_aa: AVSGAVAGANVLT
d_call: NA
v_call: TRBV11-2
j_call: TRBJ2-6

cdr3_aa: ASRWTENYGYT
d_call: NA
v_call: TRBV12-2
j_call: TRBJ1-2

cdr3_aa: ASSSSQGVWDGYT
d_call: TRBD1
v_call: TRBV11-2
j_call: TRBJ1-2

cdr3_aa: ASSYAGETGELF
d_call: TRBD2
v_call: TRBV6-5
j_call: TRBJ2-2

cdr3_aa: ASSSPRQYNEQF
d_call: NA
v_call: TRBV7-2
j_call: TRBJ2-1

cdr3_aa: AWSARYSNQPQH
d_call: NA
v_call: TRBV30
j_call: TRBJ1-5

cdr3_aa: ASSPGSGRDTQY
d_call: TRBD2
v_call: TRBV11-2
j_call: TRBJ2-3

cdr3_aa: ASSLAGLAGHEQF
d_call: TRBD2
v_call: TRBV5-1
j_call: TRBJ2-1

cdr3_aa: ASSMSGANEQY
d_call: NA
v_call: TRBV5-1
j_call: TRBJ2-7

cdr3_aa: ASSPTGHEQF
d_call: NA
v_call: TRBV25-1
j_call: TRBJ2-1

cdr3_aa: ASSLTRNTEAF
d_call: NA
v_call: TRBV5-1
j_call: TRBJ1-1

cdr3_aa: ASSLGRTTLSYEQY
d_call: NA
v_call: TRBV7-8
j_call: TRBJ2-7

cdr3_aa: ASSGPPLLGELF
d_call: NA
v_call: TRBV4-1
j_call: TRBJ2-2

cdr3_aa: ASSPLDRPYEQY
d_call: NA
v_call: TRBV27
j_call: NA

cdr3_aa: ASSLSLGTSYNEQF
d_call: NA
v_call: TRBV27
j_call: TRBJ2-1

cdr3_aa: ASSENLGYSYEQY
d_call: NA
v_call: TRBV6-1
j_call: TRBJ2-7

cdr3_aa: ASSWWAEAF
d_call: NA
v_call: TRBV28
j_call: TRBJ1-1

cdr3_aa: ASSGGPGTELEQY
d_call: TRBD1
v_call: TRBV19
j_call: TRBJ2-7

cdr3_aa: ASSPVDGAYEQY
d_call: NA
v_call: TRBV7-6
j_call: TRBJ2-7

cdr3_aa: ASSPGLNVDTQY
d_call: TRBD2
v_call: TRBV6-5
j_call: TRBJ2-3